Listed here is a single TCR beta chain. This record comes from a study of cytomegalovirus exposure and HLA in healthy donors. The CDR3 has 12 amino acids. Trimming shortened V by 6 bases and J by 5 bases, and 8 bases separated the two germline ends. Germline CDR1 and CDR2: MNHNY and SVGAGI (reference sequence). PCR amplification relied on 60 Vbeta primers (plus 13 Jbeta primers). Sequencing was performed with immunoSEQ multiplex PCR; in TCRdb, only in-frame clones are kept and a portion is missing. The table records about 35,000 clones, about 80% of them present only once. Sequenced sample: PBMCs. This clonotype originated in a male donor in good health and CMV-seronegative. The V gene is TRBV6-6, the J gene TRBJ1-5, with D hard to call. The CDR3 DNA reads TGTGCCAGCAGCTGGGAGGATCAGCCCCAGCATTTT. It translates to CASSWEDQPQHF.